This T cell receptor (beta chain) was observed in a study of T cells in Graves' hyperthyroidism and ophthalmopathy. This clonotype occurred a few times. TCR beta CDR3 regions were amplified from RNA transcripts. A first-round RT-PCR of the TCR CDR3 used the HTBI primer set. TCRdb processed the multiplex PCR reads anew with MiXCR; each CDR3 protein has one entry. The sample shows about 380,000 distinct CDR3 sequences, roughly 13% of them seen only once. Patients aged 18 to 65 had newly diagnosed hyperthyroidism that had lasted under 2 months. The source is a woman in her sixties with Graves' hyperthyroidism. The sequenced sample consisted of blood.

CDR3 region: CASSDWAGELFF. The DNA for the CDR3 is TGTGCCAGCAGCGATTGGGCCGGGGAGCTGTTTTTT. This chain uses TRBV7-2 with TRBJ2-2; no clear D gene. Trimming stripped 5 bases from V and 6 bases from J, with 7 bases between. The germline V gene has CDR1 SGHTA and CDR2 FQGNSA. The CDR3 runs to 12 residues.